The entry below gives a single T cell receptor beta chain sequence along with its context. TCRdb fed the 5' RACE reads into MiXCR, producing one record per CDR3 protein. The sample carries hundreds of thousands of distinct CDR3 sequences, around a sixth recorded once. The CDR3 contains 17 residues. The V gene end was trimmed by 6 bases and the J gene end by 0 bases; junction bases not matched to a gene: 7. Germline assignment: CDR1 MNHEY and CDR2 SVGEGT. The data are from a study of identical twins. In addition, the sample was reused for a study of T cells expressing NK-cell markers. That source adds: Serological testing identified seven of the eight sequenced donors as HCMV-seropositive and one as seronegative. Researchers report these clonotypes also headed the CD3+CD56-NKG2C+ fraction in four donors. Whether expanded NKG2C+ T cell clones were HCMV-specific remained unclear.

This sequence joins TRBV6-2 or TRBV6-3 and TRBJ2-1; the match to TRBD2 covers 11 bases. Sequenced material: PBMCs. The TCR sequence derives from a woman aged 18-30 years in good health. CDR3 nucleotides: TGTGCCAGCAGACACCCGGGACTAGCGGACTCCTACAATGAGCAGTTCTTC. Its translation is CASRHPGLADSYNEQFF.